These 3 T cell receptor beta chains originate from one sample sequenced in a study of blood T cell repertoires in COVID-19. Measured with immunoSEQ multiplex PCR; TCRdb has only the in-frame clones, and not every one. The sample contains some 150,000 clones, around 90% of which appear only once. The sample was peripheral blood. Receptors were obtained from a woman aged 55-70 years with acute or convalescent COVID-19.

The V and J genes are TRBV5-4 and TRBJ2-7, with 7 bases matching TRBD2. The CDR3 has 13 amino acids. The V gene end was trimmed by 5 bases and the J gene end by 2 bases; junction bases not matched to a gene: 4. Germline assignment: CDR1 SGHNT and CDR2 YYREEE (reference sequence). The DNA for the CDR3 is TGTGCCAGCAGATCCGGGACTACCTACGAGCAGTACTTC. Protein product: CASRSGTTYEQYF.

The rearrangement joins TRBV15 to TRBJ2-7, with D possibly TRBD1 on 6 matching bases. The CDR3 has 15 amino acids. Germline V gene sequence: CDR1 LNHNV, CDR2 YYDKDF (reference sequence). V was pared by 0 bases and J by 6 bases, with 15 bases between. CDR3 DNA sequence: TGTGCCACCAGCAGAGACTCAGGGGCTCGGTTCGAGCAGTACTTC. This translates into CATSRDSGARFEQYF.

The chain joins TRBV5-4 to TRBJ2-7; D unresolved. The CDR3 runs to 13 residues. Germline CDR1 SGHNT, CDR2 YYREEE (reference sequence). V lost 5 bases to trimming and J lost 2 bases, with 11 bases between them. CDR3: CASSIQTTYEQYF. CDR3 sequence (DNA): TGTGCCAGCAGTATCCAGACAACCTACGAGCAGTACTTC. The full variable domain, completed using reference TRBV5-4 and TRBJ2-7, is ETGVTQSPTHLIKTRGQQVTLRCSSQSGHNTVSWYQQALGQGPQFIFQYYREEENGRGNFPPRFSGLQFPNYSSELNVNALELDDSALYLCASSIQTTYEQYFGPGTRLTVT.